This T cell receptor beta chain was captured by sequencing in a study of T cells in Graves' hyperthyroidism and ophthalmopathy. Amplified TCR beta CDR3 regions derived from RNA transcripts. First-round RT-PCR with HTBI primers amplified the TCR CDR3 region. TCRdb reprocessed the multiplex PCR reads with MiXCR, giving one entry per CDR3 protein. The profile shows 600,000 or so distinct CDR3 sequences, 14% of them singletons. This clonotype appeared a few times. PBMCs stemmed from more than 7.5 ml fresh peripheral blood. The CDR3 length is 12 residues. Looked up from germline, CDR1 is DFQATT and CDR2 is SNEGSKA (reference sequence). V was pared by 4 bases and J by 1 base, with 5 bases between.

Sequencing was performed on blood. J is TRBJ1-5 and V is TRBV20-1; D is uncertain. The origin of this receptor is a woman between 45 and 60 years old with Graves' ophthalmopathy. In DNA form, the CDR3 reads TGCAGTGCTAAGGACAGCAATCAGCCCCAGCATTTT. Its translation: CSAKDSNQPQHF.